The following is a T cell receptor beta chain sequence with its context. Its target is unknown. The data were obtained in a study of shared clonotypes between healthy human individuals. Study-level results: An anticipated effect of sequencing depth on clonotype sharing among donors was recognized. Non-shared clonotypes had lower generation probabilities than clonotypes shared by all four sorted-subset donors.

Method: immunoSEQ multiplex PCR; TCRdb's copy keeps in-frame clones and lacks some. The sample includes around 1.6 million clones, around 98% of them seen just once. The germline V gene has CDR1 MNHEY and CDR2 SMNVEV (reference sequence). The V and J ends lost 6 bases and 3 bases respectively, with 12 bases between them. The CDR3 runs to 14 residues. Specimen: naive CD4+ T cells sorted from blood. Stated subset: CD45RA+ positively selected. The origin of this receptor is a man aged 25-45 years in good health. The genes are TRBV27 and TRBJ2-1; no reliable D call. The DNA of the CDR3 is TGTGCCAGCAGGTCCAGTCTCCTCTACAATGAGCAGTTCTTC. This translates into CASRSSLLYNEQFF.